This T cell receptor (beta chain) came from a study of blood T cell repertoires in COVID-19. V was cut by 2 bases and J by 0 bases, with 11 bases left in between. Germline V gives CDR1 PRHDT, CDR2 FYEKMQ (reference sequence). The CDR3 totals 16 residues. Measured with immunoSEQ multiplex PCR; TCRdb has only the in-frame clones, and not every one. This sample has about 400,000 clones; 80% to 90% occur once, and the top ten carry roughly 4.3%. V is TRBV13 and J is TRBJ1-3; D unclear. Sample: peripheral blood. The clonotype originates from a woman aged 25 to 45 with acute or convalescent COVID-19. CDR3 in DNA: TGTGCCAGCAGCTTAAGAGGGCCAGTCTCTGGAAACACCATATATTTT. This translates into CASSLRGPVSGNTIYF.